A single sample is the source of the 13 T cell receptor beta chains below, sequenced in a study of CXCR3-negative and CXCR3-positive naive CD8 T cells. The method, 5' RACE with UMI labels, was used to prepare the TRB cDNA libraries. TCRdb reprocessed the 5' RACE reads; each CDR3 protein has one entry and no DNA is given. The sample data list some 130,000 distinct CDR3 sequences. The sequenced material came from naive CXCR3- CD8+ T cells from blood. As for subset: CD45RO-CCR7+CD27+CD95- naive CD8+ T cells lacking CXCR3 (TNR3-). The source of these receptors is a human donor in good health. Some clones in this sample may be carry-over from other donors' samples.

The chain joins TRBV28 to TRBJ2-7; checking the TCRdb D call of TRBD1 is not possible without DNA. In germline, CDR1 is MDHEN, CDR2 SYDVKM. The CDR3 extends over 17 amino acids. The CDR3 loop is CASSLRDLSSGSYEQYF. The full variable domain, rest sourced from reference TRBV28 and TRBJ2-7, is DVKVTQSSRYLVKRTGEKVFLECVQDMDHENMFWYRQDPGLGLRLIYFSYDVKMKEKGDIPEGYSVSREKKERFSLILESASTNQTSMYLCASSLRDLSSGSYEQYFGPGTRLTVT.

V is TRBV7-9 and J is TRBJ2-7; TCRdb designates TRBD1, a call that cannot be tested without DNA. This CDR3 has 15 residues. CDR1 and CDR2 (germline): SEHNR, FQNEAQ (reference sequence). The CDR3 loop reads CASSRTGTGGYEQYF. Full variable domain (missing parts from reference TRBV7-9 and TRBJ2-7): DTGVSQNPRHKITKRGQNVTFRCDPISEHNRLYWYRQTLGQGPEFLTYFQNEAQLEKSRLLSDRFSAERPKGSFSTLEIQRTEQGDSAMYLCASSRTGTGGYEQYFGPGTRLTVT.

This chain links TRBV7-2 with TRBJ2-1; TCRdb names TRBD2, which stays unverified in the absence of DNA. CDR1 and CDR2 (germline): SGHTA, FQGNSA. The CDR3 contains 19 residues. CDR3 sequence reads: CASSPRAGTSGSSYNEQFF.

The CDR3 protein is CASSPAAGSGTQYF. V and J are TRBV4-1 and TRBJ2-5; TCRdb gives TRBD2 as the D gene, but with no DNA this cannot be confirmed. The CDR3 sequence is 14 residues long. Per germline, CDR1 MGHRA and CDR2 YSYEKL.

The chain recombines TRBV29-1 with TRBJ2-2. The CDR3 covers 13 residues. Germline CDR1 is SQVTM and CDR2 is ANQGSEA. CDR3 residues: CSVEAANTGELFF.

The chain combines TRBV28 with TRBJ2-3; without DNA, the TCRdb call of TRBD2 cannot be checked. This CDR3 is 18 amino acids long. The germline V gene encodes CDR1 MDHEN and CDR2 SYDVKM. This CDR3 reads CASSLTSGADQITDTQYF.

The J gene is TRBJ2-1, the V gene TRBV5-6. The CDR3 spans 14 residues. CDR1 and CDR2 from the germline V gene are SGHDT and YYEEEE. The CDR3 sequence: CASSLVQVIDEQFF.

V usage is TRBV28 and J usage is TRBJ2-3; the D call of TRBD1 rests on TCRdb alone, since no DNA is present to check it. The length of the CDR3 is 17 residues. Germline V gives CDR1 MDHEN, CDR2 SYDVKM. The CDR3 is CASSLGQEGPAGDTQYF.

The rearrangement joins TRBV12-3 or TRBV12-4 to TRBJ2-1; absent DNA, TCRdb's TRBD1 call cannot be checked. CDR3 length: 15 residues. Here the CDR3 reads CASRDQQGANNEQFF.

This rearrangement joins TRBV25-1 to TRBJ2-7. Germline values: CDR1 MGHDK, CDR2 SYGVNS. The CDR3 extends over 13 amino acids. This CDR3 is CASTQTASYEQYF.

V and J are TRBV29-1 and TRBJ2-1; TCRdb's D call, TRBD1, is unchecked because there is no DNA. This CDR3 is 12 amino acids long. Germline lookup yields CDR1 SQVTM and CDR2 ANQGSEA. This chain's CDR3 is CSAPGGGGEQFF.

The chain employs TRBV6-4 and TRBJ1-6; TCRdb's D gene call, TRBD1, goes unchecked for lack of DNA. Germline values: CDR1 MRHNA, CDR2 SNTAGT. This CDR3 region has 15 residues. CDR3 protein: CASSDGGSYNSPLHF.

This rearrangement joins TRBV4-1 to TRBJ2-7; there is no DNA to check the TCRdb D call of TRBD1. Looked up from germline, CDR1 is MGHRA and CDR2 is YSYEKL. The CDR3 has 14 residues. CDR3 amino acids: CASSHQGTWNEQYF.